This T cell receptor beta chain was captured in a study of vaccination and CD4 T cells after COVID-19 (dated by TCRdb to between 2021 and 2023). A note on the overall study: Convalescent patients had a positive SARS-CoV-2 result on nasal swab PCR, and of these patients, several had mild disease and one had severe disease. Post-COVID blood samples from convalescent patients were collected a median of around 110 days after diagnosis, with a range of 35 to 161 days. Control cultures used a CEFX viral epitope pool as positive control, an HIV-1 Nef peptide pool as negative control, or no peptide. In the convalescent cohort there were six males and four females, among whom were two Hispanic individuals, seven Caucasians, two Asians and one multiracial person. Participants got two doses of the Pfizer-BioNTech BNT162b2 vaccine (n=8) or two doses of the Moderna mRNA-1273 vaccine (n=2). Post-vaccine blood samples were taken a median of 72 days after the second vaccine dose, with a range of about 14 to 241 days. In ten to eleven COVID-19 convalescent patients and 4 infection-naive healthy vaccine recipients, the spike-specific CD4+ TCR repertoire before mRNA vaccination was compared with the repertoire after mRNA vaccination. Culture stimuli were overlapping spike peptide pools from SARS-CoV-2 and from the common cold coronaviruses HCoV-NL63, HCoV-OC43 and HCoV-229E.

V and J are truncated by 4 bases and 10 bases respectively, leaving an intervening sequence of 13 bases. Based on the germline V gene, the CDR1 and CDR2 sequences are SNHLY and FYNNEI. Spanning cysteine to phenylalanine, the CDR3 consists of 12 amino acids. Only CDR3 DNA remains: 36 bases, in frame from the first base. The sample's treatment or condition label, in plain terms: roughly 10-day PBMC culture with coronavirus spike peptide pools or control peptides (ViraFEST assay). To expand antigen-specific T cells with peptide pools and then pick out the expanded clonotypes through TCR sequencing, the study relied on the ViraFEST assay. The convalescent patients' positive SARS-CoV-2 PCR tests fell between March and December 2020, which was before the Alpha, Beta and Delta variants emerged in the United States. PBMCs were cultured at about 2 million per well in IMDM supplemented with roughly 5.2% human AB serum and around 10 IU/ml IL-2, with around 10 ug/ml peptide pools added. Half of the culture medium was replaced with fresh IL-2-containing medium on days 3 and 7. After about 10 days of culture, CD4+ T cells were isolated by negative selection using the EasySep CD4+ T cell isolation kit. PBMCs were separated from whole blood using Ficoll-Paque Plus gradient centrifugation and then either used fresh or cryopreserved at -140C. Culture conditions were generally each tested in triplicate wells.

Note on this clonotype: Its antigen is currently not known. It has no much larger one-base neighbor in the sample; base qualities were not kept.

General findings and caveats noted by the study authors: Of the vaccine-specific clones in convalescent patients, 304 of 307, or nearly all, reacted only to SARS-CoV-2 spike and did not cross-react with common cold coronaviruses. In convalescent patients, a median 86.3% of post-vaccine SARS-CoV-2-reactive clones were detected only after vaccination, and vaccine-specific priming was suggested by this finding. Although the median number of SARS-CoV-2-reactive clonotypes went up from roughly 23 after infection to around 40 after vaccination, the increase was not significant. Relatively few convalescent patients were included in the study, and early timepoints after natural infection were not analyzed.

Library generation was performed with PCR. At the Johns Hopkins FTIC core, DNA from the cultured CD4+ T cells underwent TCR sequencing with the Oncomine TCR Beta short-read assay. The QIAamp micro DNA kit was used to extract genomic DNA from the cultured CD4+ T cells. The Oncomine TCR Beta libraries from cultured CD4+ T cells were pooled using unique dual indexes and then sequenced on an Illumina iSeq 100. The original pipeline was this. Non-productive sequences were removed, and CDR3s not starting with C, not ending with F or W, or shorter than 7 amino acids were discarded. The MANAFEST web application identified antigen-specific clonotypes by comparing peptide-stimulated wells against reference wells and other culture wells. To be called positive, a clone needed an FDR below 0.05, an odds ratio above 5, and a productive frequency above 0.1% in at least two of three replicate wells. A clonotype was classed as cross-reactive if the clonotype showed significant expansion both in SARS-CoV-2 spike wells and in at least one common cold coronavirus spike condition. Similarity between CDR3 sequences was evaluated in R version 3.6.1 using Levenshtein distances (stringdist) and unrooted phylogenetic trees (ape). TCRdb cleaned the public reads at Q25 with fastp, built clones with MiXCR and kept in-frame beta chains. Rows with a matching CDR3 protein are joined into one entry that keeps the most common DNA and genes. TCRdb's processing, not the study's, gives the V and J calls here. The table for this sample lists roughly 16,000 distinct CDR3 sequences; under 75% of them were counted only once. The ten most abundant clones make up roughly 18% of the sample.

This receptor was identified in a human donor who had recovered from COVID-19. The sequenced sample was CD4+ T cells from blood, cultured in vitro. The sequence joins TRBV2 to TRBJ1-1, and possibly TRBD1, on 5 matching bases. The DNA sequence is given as TGTGCCAGCAGTGCCGAAGGGGTAAGAGCTTTCTTT. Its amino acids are CASSAEGVRAFF.